A selection of T cell receptor beta chains follows, all from one sample in a study of blood T cell repertoires in COVID-19. Profiling relied on immunoSEQ multiplex PCR, and the TCRdb table lists in-frame clones only, not all of them. The repertoire has more than 70,000 clones, about 76% of them found once; the top ten carry roughly 24%. Sequencing was done on a sample of peripheral blood. All receptors derive from a human donor in a cohort sampled during active COVID-19. Each CDR3 is given with its conserved first and last residue. Fields, in order: CDR3 DNA, CDR3 protein, J gene, V gene, clone size, D gene. D genes are given only for firm matches. Clone size is shown for a subset of rows, as once, few, many or a class of expanded clone.

TGCGCCAGCAGCTTGGCTCTAGCTCCAAGAGGTGGCACAGATACGCAGTATTTT CASSLALAPRGGTDTQYF TRBJ2-3 TRBV5-1 . .
TGTGCCAGCAGCTTCAGGGGAAATCCCTACGAGCAGTACTTC CASSFRGNPYEQYF TRBJ2-7 TRBV7-9 . .
TGTGCCTGGAGGGCTTCCCAAGAGACCCAGTACTTC CAWRASQETQYF TRBJ2-5 TRBV30 . .
TGCAGCGCCCTTCCAGGGGGCCTGAACACTGAAGCTTTCTTT CSALPGGLNTEAFF TRBJ1-1 TRBV29-1 . TRBD1
TGTGCCAGCAGCCGGGACTCGAACACTGAAGCTTTCTTT CASSRDSNTEAFF TRBJ1-1 TRBV11-3 . .
TGTGCCAGCAGCCGTACAGGGTTCTCTGGAAACACCATATATTTT CASSRTGFSGNTIYF TRBJ1-3 TRBV28 . .
TGTGCCAGCAGCTTAGTGGGGGCAGGGGTCAAGGAAAAACTGTTTTTT CASSLVGAGVKEKLFF TRBJ1-4 TRBV7-2 . .
TGTGCTAGCAGCTTAGGCAGCGGCTCGAATGAAAAACTGTTTTTT CASSLGSGSNEKLFF TRBJ1-4 TRBV7-7 . .
TGTGCCAGCAGCGGGACAGGGGTTTCTGGGGCCAACGTCCTGACTTTC CASSGTGVSGANVLTF TRBJ2-6 TRBV7-8 . TRBD1
TGCGCCAGCAGCCAAGGGACAGGCCACTATGGCTACACCTTC CASSQGTGHYGYTF TRBJ1-2 TRBV4-1 . TRBD1
TGTGCCAGCAGTGAATATCAGGCTTATGGCTACACCTTC CASSEYQAYGYTF TRBJ1-2 TRBV2 . .
TGTGCCAGCTCACCGGACAATAACAATCAGCCCCAGCATTTT CASSPDNNNQPQHF TRBJ1-5 TRBV18 few .
TGTGCCAGCAGCCAGGAGACTAGCGGGAGGGCCGCGGTTAGGACAGATACGCAGTATTTT CASSQETSGRAAVRTDTQYF TRBJ2-3 TRBV14 few TRBD2
TGTGCCAGCAGCCAAGGACAGCTTAGCTCCTATAATTCACCCCTCCACTTT CASSQGQLSSYNSPLHF TRBJ1-6 TRBV5-4 . .
TGTGCCTGGAGTCCGAGGCGGGAAGCTTTCTTT CAWSPRREAFF TRBJ1-1 TRBV30 large .
TGCGCCAGCAGCCAACCCGACAGGGCCGGAAACACCATATATTTT CASSQPDRAGNTIYF TRBJ1-3 TRBV4-1 . TRBD1
TGCAGCGTTGATCGGGGACTAGCGGGAGGAACCCAAGAGACCCAGTACTTC CSVDRGLAGGTQETQYF TRBJ2-5 TRBV29-1 . TRBD2